The sequence of this T cell receptor (beta chain) was determined in a study of T cell repertoires in cytomegalovirus infection (dated by TCRdb to the late 2010s). Some background on the complete study: The HLA type of each donor mattered for the analysis, because public TCR beta signatures pointed to carriage of CMV infection along with the matching HLA type. The paper as a whole reports these results and caveats: The ex vivo response was dominated by HLA-C-restricted CMV-specific TCR beta clonotypes, and the single most frequent clonotype in two of eight donors was supplied by these HLA-C-restricted clonotypes. In both this cohort and an independent cohort of 352 donors, the cumulative frequency of public TCR beta family members distinguished carriers of CMV infection plus the relevant HLA type.

Sequencing relied on an Illumina HiSeq 1500. The public reads were reprocessed in TCRdb via fastp at Q25 and MiXCR, keeping in-frame beta chains. Each record represents a unique CDR3 protein, reported with the most common genes and DNA among its rows. The table for this sample lists 200,000 to 300,000 distinct CDR3 sequences; roughly an eighth of them were counted only once. Of the sample, 8.8% is held by the ten largest clones. Ends trimmed: V by 3 bases, J by 2 bases; bases unmatched to a gene: 7. Inclusive of the bounding cysteine and phenylalanine, the CDR3 is 15 residues long. The kept DNA is CDR3 alone, 45 bases in frame from the first base. According to the germline V gene (reference sequence), CDR1 reads LNHDA and CDR2 reads SQIVND. For this clonotype: Its antigen is unknown. Per-nucleotide qualities are absent, and no much larger clonotype sits a single base away.

The sample consisted of PBMCs. The sequence was obtained from a human donor in good health (CMV status not recorded). Some clones in this sample may be carry-over from other donors' samples. The chain uses TRBV19 and TRBJ2-7; 7 junctional bases match TRBD2. The CDR3: CASSMGGSGTYEQYF. At the DNA level, the sequence is TGTGCCAGTAGTATGGGAGGGTCAGGAACCTACGAGCAGTACTTC.